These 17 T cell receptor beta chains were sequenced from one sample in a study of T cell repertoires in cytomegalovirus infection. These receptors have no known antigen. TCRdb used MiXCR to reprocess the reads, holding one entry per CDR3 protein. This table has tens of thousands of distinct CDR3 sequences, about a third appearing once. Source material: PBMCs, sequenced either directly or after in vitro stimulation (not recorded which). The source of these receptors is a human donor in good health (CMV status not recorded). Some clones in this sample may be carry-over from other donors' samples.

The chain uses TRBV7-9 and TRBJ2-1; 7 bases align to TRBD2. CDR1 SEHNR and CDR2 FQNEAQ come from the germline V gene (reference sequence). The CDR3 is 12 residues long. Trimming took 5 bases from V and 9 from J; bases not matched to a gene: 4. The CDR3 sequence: CASSLPGGEQFF. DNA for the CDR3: TGTGCCAGCAGCCTCCCGGGGGGTGAGCAGTTCTTC.

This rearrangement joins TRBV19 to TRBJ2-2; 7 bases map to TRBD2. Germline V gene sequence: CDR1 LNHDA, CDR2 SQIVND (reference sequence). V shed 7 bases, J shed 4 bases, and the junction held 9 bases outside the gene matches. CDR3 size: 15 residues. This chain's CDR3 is CASIHYGGGTGELFF. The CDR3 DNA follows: TGTGCCAGTATCCATTACGGCGGGGGCACCGGGGAGCTGTTTTTT.

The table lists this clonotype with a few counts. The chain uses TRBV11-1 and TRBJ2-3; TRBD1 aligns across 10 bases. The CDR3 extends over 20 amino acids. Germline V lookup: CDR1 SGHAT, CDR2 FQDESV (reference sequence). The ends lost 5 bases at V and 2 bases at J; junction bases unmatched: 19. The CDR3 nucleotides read TGTGCCAGCAGCCTCTCAACCGGGACAGGGGCCCTGTCGACCACAGATACGCAGTATTTT. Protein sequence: CASSLSTGTGALSTTDTQYF.

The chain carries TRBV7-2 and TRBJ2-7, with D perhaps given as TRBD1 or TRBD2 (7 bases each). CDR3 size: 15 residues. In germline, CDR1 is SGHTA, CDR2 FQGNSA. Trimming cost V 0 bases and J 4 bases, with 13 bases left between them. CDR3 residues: CASSLAGGGEYEQYF. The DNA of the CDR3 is TGTGCCAGCAGCTTAGCGGGAGGGGGCGAATACGAGCAGTACTTC.

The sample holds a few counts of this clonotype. The CDR3 DNA follows: TGTGCTAGTGCCCATAGCGGGAGCTACAATGAGCAGTTCTTC. It specifies CASAHSGSYNEQFF. The gene calls are TRBV12-5 and TRBJ2-1; TRBD2 matches 9 bases. The CDR3 extends over 14 amino acids. The ends lost 7 bases at V and 3 bases at J; junction bases unmatched: 4. Germline V gene sequence: CDR1 LGHNT, CDR2 FRNRAP. Full variable domain (rest looked up from reference TRBV12-5 and TRBJ2-1): DARVTQTPRHKVTEMGQEVTMRCQPILGHNTVFWYRQTMMQGLELLAYFRNRAPLDDSGMPKDRFSAEMPDATLATLKIQPSEPRDSAVYFCASAHSGSYNEQFFGPGTRLTVL.

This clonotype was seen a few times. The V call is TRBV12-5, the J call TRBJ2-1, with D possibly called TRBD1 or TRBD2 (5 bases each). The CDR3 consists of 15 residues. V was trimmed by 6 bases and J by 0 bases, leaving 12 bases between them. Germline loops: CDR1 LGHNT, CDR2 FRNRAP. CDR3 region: CASGPGTSSYNEQFF. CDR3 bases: TGTGCTAGTGGGCCGGGGACGAGCTCCTACAATGAGCAGTTCTTC.

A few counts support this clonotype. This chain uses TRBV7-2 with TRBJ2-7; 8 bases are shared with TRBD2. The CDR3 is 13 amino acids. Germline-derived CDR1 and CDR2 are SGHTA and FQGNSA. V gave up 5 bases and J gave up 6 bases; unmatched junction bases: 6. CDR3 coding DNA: TGTGCCAGCAGCCGAAGTGCGGGGGGCGAGCAGTACTTC. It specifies CASSRSAGGEQYF. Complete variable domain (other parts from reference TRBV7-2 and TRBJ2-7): GAGVSQSPSNKVTEKGKDVELRCDPISGHTALYWYRQSLGQGLEFLIYFQGNSAPDKSGLPSDRFSAERTGGSVSTLTIQRTQQEDSAVYLCASSRSAGGEQYFGPGTRLTVT.

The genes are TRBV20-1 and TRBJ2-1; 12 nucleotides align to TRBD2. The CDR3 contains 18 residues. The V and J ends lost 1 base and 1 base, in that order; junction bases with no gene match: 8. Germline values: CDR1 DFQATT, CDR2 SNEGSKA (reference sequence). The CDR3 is CSARGSLAGGPSYNEQFF. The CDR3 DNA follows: TGCAGTGCTAGAGGGTCTCTAGCGGGGGGGCCTTCCTACAATGAGCAGTTCTTC.

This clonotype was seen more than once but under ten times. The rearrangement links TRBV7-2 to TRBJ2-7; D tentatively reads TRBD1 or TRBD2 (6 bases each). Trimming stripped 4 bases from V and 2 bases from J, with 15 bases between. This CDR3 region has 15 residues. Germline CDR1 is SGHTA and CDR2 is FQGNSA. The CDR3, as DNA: TGTGCCAGCAGCTCGTTGGGGGGCGGGGCCTACGAGCAGTACTTC. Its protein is CASSSLGGGAYEQYF. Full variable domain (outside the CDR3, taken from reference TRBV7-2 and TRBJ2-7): GAGVSQSPSNKVTEKGKDVELRCDPISGHTALYWYRQSLGQGLEFLIYFQGNSAPDKSGLPSDRFSAERTGGSVSTLTIQRTQQEDSAVYLCASSSLGGGAYEQYFGPGTRLTVT.

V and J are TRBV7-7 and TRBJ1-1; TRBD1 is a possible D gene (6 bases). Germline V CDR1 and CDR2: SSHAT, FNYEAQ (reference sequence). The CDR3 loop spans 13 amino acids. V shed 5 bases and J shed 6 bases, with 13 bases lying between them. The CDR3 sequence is CASSPEQGAEAFF. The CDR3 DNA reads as TGTGCCAGCAGCCCCGAACAGGGAGCTGAAGCTTTCTTT.

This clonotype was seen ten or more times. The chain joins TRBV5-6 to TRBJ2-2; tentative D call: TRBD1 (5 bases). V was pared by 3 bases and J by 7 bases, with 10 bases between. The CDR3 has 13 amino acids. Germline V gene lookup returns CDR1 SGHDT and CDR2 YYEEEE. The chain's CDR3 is CASSWAGYGELFF. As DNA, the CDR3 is TGTGCCAGCAGCTGGGCAGGGTACGGGGAGCTGTTTTTT.

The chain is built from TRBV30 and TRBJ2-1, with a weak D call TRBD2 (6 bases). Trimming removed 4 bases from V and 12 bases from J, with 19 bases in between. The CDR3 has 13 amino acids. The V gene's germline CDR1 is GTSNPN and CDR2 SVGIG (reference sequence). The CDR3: CAWILGGTSRQFF. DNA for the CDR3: TGTGCCTGGATCCTGGGGGGAACTAGCAGGCAGTTCTTC.

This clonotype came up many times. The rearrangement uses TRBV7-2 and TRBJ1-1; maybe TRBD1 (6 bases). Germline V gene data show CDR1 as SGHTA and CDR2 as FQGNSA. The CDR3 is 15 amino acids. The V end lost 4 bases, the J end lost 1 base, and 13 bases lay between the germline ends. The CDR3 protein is CASSSTTGTNTEAFF. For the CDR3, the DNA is TGTGCCAGCAGCTCAACGACAGGCACGAACACTGAAGCTTTCTTT.

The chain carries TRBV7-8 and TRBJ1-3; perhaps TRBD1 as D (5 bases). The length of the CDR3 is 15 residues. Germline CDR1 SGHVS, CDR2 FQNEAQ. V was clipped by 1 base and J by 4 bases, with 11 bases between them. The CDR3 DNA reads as TGTGCCAGCAGCTTAGGACAGAAATTCGGAAACACCATATATTTT. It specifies CASSLGQKFGNTIYF.

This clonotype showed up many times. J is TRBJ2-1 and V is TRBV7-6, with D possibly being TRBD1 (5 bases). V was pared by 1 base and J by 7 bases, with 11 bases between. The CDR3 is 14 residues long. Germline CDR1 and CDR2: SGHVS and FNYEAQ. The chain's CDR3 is CASSLERGFNEQFF. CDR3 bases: TGTGCCAGCAGCTTAGAAAGGGGATTTAATGAGCAGTTCTTC.

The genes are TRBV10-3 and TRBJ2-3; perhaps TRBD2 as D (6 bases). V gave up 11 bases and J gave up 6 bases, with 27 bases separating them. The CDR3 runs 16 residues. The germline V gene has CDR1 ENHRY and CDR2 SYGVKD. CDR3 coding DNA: TGTGCCTCCCAACAAACCTTCAGCGCGGGAACTGATACGCAGTATTTT. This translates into CASQQTFSAGTDTQYF.

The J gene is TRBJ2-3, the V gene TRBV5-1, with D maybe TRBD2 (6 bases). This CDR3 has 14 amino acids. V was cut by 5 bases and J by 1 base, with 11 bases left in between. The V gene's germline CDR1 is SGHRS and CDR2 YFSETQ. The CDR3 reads CASSLIAGTDTQYF. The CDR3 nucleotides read TGCGCCAGCAGTTTGATAGCGGGCACAGATACGCAGTATTTT.